The 14 T cell receptor beta chains presented below share a single source sample, sequenced in a study of breast tumors, draining lymph nodes, adjacent tissues. TCRdb reprocessed the multiplex PCR reads via MiXCR and lists one record per CDR3 protein. The sample shows about 270,000 distinct CDR3 sequences, over 25% of them seen only once. Axillary draining lymph nodes of breast cancer patients supplied the node samples. Input material: axillary lymph node tissue. These receptors were taken from a female donor with breast cancer. Some clones in this sample may be carry-over from other donors' samples.

This clonotype was detected many times. This chain uses TRBV7-2 with TRBJ2-5; 7 positions agree with TRBD2. V shed 6 bases and J 5 bases; nucleotides not matched to a gene: 0. Per the germline V gene, CDR1 is SGHTA and CDR2 is FQGNSA. The CDR3 extends over 11 amino acids. Written as DNA, the CDR3 is TGTGCCAGCAGTAGCGGGGAGACCCAGTACTTC. Translation: CASSSGETQYF.

This clonotype was seen many times. The chain couples TRBV20-1 to TRBJ2-1, with D uncertain. This CDR3 has 11 residues. V was cut by 2 bases and J by 7 bases, with 6 bases left in between. Per the germline V gene, CDR1 is DFQATT and CDR2 is SNEGSKA (reference sequence). CDR3 protein: CSARSVNEQFF. Written as DNA, the CDR3 is TGCAGTGCTAGATCGGTTAATGAGCAGTTCTTC.

The chain couples TRBV11-3 to TRBJ2-3; D is undetermined. The CDR3 is made up of 18 amino acids. Trimming removed 2 bases at V and 2 bases at J, with 20 bases between. The germline V gene encodes CDR1 SGHNT and CDR2 YENEEA. The CDR3, as DNA: TGTGCCAGCAGCTTAACCCCTTCCGAGCAGAAGATCACAGATACGCAGTATTTT. Translated: CASSLTPSEQKITDTQYF.

This clonotype has just a few counts. V is TRBV5-4 and J is TRBJ2-5, with TRBD2 matching over 8 bases. In germline, CDR1 is SGHNT, CDR2 YYREEE (reference sequence). This CDR3 contains 16 residues. Losses at the gene ends were 3 bases for V and 7 bases for J; bases not matched to a gene: 14. The CDR3 region is CASSSPRLATKGTQYF. Written as DNA, the CDR3 is TGTGCCAGCAGCTCCCCTCGACTAGCGACCAAAGGGACCCAGTACTTC.

This clonotype was recorded at least ten times. The genes are TRBV7-2 and TRBJ2-7; 9 bases fit TRBD1. This CDR3 has 14 amino acids. The germline gives CDR1 SGHTA, CDR2 FQGNSA. J was trimmed by 2 bases and V by 5 bases; bases with no gene match: 4. Here the CDR3 reads CASSHDRGAYEQYF. CDR3 sequence (DNA): TGTGCCAGCAGCCACGACAGGGGGGCCTACGAGCAGTACTTC.

This sequence joins TRBV12-3 or TRBV12-4 and TRBJ2-2; D remains ambiguous. Trimming stripped 6 bases from V and 2 bases from J, with 13 bases between. The CDR3 sequence is 15 residues long. CDR3 nucleotide sequence: TGTGCCAGCAGCCGGAAGGCTGCCAACACCGGGGAGCTGTTTTTT. Protein sequence: CASSRKAANTGELFF.

Many counts were recorded for this clonotype. This chain uses TRBV2 with TRBJ1-2, with D possibly matching TRBD1 (5 bases). The CDR3 is made up of 14 amino acids. With 3 bases removed from V and 9 bases from J, the gap between germline ends came to 17 bases. Germline CDR1 is SNHLY and CDR2 is FYNNEI. The CDR3, as DNA: TGTGCCAGCAGTGATTTGACAGCAACTATGCGCTACACCTTC. Its translation: CASSDLTATMRYTF.

The V gene is TRBV12-3 or TRBV12-4, the J gene TRBJ2-1; TRBD2 matches at 11 bases. CDR3 length equals 16 residues. The V and J ends lost 3 bases and 7 bases, in that order; junction bases with no gene match: 8. DNA for the CDR3: TGTGCCAGCAGTTTCCGGAGGGGACTAGCGGTGAATGAGCAGTTCTTC. Encoded protein: CASSFRRGLAVNEQFF.

This clonotype came up once. A much larger clone lies one base from this, so it may be a read error. This chain joins TRBV5-8 and TRBJ1-5, with D unclear. With 2 bases removed from V and 1 base from J, the gap between germline ends came to 19 bases. This CDR3 contains 18 residues. CDR1 SGHTS and CDR2 YDEGEE come from the germline V gene. CDR3 sequence reads: CASSFGRYNRRSNQPQHF. The CDR3 DNA follows: TGTGCCAGCAGCTTCGGACGGTATAACCGAAGGAGCAATCAGCCCCAGCATTTT. The full variable domain, its missing parts supplied by reference TRBV5-8 and TRBJ1-5, is EAGVTQSPTHLIKTRGQQATLRCSPISGHTSVYWYQQALGLGLQFLLWYDEGEERNRGNFPPRFSGRQFPNYSSELNVNALELEDSALYLCASSFGRYNRRSNQPQHFGDGTRLSIL.

This clonotype was picked up many times. The chain employs TRBV20-1 and TRBJ2-1, with 8 bases lining up with TRBD2. The CDR3 extends over 15 amino acids. J lost 9 bases, V lost 6 bases, and 16 bases had no gene match. From germline, CDR1 is DFQATT and CDR2 SNEGSKA (reference sequence). CDR3 sequence: CSALLGLGIRVEQFF. The CDR3, as DNA: TGCAGTGCCCTGTTGGGACTAGGGATCAGGGTTGAGCAGTTCTTC.

This clonotype has at least ten counts. V is TRBV29-1 and J is TRBJ2-2; 8 nucleotides align to TRBD1. The CDR3 is 13 amino acids. Losses at the gene ends were 6 bases for V and 7 bases for J; bases not matched to a gene: 7. CDR1 and CDR2 from the germline V gene are SQVTM and ANQGSEA. The CDR3 spells CSVRQGWSGELFF. In DNA, the CDR3 is TGCAGCGTGAGACAGGGGTGGAGCGGGGAGCTGTTTTTT.

The sample holds many counts of this clonotype. The chain combines TRBV19 with TRBJ2-7; 7 nucleotides agree with TRBD1. Germline V CDR1 and CDR2: LNHDA, SQIVND (reference sequence). The CDR3 contains 14 residues. The V and J ends lost 1 base and 3 bases, in that order; junction bases with no gene match: 3. CDR3 region: CASSIGTGDYEQYF. CDR3 nucleotides: TGTGCCAGTAGTATAGGGACAGGAGACTACGAGCAGTACTTC.

Many counts were recorded for this clonotype. The chain recombines TRBV7-2 with TRBJ1-2; 8 nucleotides align to TRBD1. From germline, CDR1 is SGHTA and CDR2 FQGNSA. The CDR3 runs to 15 residues. After removal of 0 bases from V and 8 bases from J, the junction contained 8 bases not matched to a gene. CDR3 bases: TGTGCCAGCAGCTTAGCGGCCAGGGGGCAGGAGGGCTACACCTTC. This codes for CASSLAARGQEGYTF.

The chain employs TRBV12-3 or TRBV12-4 and TRBJ2-2; 7 nucleotides align to TRBD2. The CDR3 loop spans 14 amino acids. J lost 8 bases, V lost 0 bases, and 3 bases had no gene match. This CDR3 is CASSLALGGGELFF. For the CDR3, the DNA is TGTGCCAGCAGTTTAGCGCTGGGGGGGGGGGAGCTGTTTTTT.